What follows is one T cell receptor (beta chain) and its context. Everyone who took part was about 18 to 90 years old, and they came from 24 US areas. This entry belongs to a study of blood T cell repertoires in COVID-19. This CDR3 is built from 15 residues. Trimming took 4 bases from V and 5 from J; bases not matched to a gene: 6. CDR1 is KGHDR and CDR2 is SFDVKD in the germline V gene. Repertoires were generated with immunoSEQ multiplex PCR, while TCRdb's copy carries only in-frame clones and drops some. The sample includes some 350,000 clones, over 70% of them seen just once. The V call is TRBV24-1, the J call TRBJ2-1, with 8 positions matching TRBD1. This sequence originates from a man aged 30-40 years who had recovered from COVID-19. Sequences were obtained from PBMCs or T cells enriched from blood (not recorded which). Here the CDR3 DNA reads TGTGCCACCAGTGACCTTAACAGGGGGGACAATGAGCAGTTCTTC. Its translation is CATSDLNRGDNEQFF.